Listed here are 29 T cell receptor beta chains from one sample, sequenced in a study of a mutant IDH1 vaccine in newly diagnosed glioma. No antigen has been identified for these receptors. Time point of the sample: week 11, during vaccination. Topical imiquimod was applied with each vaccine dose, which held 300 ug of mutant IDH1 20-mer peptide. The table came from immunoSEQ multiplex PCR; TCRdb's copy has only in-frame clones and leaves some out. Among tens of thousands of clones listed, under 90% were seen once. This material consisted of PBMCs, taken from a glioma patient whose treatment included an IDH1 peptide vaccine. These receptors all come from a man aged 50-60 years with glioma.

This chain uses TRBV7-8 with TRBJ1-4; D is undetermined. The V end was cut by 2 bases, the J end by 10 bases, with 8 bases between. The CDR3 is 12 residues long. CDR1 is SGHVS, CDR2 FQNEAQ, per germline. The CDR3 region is CASSLSSGKLFF. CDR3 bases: TGTGCCAGCAGCTTATCGAGCGGAAAACTGTTTTTT.

The CDR3 nucleotides are TGTGCCAGCAGTGACGGCCCTGAGGCTGACAGATACGAGCAGTACTTC. Encoded protein: CASSDGPEADRYEQYF. The rearrangement links TRBV6-1 to TRBJ2-7; a weak D match, TRBD1 (5 bases). CDR1 is MNHNS and CDR2 is SASEGT in the germline V gene. The CDR3 covers 16 residues. V lost 3 bases and J 4 bases, leaving 19 bases between the germline ends.

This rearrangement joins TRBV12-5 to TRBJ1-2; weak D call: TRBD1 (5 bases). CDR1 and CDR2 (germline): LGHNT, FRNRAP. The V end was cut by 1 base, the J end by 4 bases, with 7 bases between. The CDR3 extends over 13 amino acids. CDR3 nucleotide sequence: TGTGCTAGTGGTTTGGGGGGGAGCTATGGCTACACCTTC. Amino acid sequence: CASGLGGSYGYTF.

CDR3 DNA sequence: TGTGCCAGCAGGAGAGGACATCCGGGCGGGGAGCTGTTTTTT. Translated: CASRRGHPGGELFF. The gene calls are TRBV21-1 and TRBJ2-2; no DNA check was done on the table's D call, TRBD1. TRBV21-1 represents a pseudogene. The length of the CDR3 is 14 residues.

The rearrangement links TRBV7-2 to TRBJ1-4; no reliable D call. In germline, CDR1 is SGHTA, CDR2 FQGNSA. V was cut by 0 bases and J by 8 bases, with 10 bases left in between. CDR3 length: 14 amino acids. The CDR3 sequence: CASSLAGLGEKLFF. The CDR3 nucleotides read TGTGCCAGCAGCTTAGCTGGGTTGGGGGAAAAACTGTTTTTT.

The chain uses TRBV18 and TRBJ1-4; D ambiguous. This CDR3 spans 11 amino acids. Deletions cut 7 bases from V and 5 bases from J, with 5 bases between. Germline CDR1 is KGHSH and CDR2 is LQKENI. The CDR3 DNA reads TGTGCCAGCTATGGGAATGAAAAACTGTTTTTT. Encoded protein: CASYGNEKLFF.

In DNA, the CDR3 is TGTGCCAGCAGCTTTCGTCCGGGACAGGGGACAACTAATGAAAAACTGTTTTTT. This sequence encodes CASSFRPGQGTTNEKLFF. The chain links TRBV5-6 to TRBJ1-4; 10 nucleotides agree with TRBD1. Germline V gene sequence: CDR1 SGHDT, CDR2 YYEEEE. Unmatched junction bases numbered 7, after V lost 2 bases and J lost 0 bases. The CDR3 is 18 amino acids.

The CDR3 DNA reads as TGTGCCAGCAGTGAATTAGACGATGAGCAGTTCTTC. It encodes CASSELDDEQFF. The chain uses TRBV25-1 and TRBJ2-1; the D is unclear. CDR1 and CDR2 (germline): MGHDK, SYGVNS. Trimming removed 1 base from V and 8 bases from J, with 6 bases in between. This CDR3 contains 12 residues. The complete variable domain, with remaining parts taken from reference TRBV25-1 and TRBJ2-1, reads EADIYQTPRYLVIGTGKKITLECSQTMGHDKMYWYQQDPGMELHLIHYSYGVNSTEKGDLSSESTVSRIRTEHFPLTLESARPSHTSQYLCASSELDDEQFFGPGTRLTVL.

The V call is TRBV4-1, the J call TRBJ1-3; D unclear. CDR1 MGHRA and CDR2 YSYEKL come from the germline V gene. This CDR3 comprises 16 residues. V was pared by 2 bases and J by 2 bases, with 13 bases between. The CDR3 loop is CASSQYPPRTGNTIYF. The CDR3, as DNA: TGCGCCAGCAGCCAATACCCCCCGAGGACTGGAAACACCATATATTTT.

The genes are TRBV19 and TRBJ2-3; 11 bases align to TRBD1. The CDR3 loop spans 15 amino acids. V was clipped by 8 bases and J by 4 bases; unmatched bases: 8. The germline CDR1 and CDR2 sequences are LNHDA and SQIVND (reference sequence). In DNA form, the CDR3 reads TGTGCCAGTCATTGGACAGGGGGCAACTCAGATACGCAGTATTTT. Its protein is CASHWTGGNSDTQYF. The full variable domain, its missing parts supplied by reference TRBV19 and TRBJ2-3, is DGGITQSPKYLFRKEGQNVTLSCEQNLNHDAMYWYRQDPGQGLRLIYYSQIVNDFQKGDIAEGYSVSREKKESFPLTVTSAQKNPTAFYLCASHWTGGNSDTQYFGPGTRLTVL.

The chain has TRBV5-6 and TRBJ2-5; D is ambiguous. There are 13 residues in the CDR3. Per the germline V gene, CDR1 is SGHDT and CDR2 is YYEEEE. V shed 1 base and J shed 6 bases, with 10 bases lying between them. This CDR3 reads CASSLTVAKTQYF. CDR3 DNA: TGTGCCAGCAGCTTGACAGTTGCGAAGACCCAGTACTTC.

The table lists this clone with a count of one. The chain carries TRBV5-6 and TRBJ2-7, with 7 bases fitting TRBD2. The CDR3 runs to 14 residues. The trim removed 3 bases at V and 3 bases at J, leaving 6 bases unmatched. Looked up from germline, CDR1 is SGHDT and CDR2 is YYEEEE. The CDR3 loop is CASSWGGPNYEQYF. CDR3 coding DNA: TGTGCCAGCAGCTGGGGGGGACCTAACTACGAGCAGTACTTC.

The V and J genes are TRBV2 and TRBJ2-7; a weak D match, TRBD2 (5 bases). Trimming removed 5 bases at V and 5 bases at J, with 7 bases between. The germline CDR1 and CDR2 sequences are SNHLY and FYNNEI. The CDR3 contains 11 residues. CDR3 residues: CASSMRDEQYF. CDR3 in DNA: TGTGCCAGCAGTATGAGGGACGAGCAGTACTTC.

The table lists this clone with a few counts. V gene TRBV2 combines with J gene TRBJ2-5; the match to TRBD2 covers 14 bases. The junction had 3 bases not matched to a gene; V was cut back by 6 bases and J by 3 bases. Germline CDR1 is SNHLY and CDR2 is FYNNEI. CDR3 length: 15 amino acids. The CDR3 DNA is TGTGCCAGCAGATCGGGACTAGCGGGGGAAGAGACCCAGTACTTC. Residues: CASRSGLAGEETQYF.

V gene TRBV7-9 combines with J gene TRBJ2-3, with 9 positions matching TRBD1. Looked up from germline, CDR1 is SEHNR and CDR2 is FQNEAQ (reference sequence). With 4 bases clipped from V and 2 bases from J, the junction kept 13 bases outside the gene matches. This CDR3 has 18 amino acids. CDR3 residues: CASSSGTGSFWNTDTQYF. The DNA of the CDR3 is TGTGCCAGCAGCTCCGGGACAGGGTCGTTCTGGAACACAGATACGCAGTATTTT. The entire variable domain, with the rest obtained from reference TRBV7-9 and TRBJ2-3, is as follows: DTGVSQNPRHKITKRGQNVTFRCDPISEHNRLYWYRQTLGQGPEFLTYFQNEAQLEKSRLLSDRFSAERPKGSFSTLEIQRTEQGDSAMYLCASSSGTGSFWNTDTQYFGPGTRLTVL.

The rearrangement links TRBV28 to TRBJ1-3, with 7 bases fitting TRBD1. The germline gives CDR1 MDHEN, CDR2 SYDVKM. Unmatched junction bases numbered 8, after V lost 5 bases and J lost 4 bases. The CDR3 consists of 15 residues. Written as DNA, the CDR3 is TGTGCCAGCAGTCTTACGACAGGGTCCGGAAACACCATATATTTT. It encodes CASSLTTGSGNTIYF. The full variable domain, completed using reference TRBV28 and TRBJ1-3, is DVKVTQSSRYLVKRTGEKVFLECVQDMDHENMFWYRQDPGLGLRLIYFSYDVKMKEKGDIPEGYSVSREKKERFSLILESASTNQTSMYLCASSLTTGSGNTIYFGEGSWLTVV.

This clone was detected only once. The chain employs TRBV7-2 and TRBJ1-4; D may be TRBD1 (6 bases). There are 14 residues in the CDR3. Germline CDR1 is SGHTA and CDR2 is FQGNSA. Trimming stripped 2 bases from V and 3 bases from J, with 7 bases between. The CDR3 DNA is TGTGCCAGCAGCTTAAGGGGGGCTAATGAAAAACTGTTTTTT. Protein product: CASSLRGANEKLFF.

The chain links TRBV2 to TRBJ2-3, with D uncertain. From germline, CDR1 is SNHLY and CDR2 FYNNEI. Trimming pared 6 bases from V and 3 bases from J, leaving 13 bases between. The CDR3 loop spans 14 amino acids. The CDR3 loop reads CASSAFAATDTQYF. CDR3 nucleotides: TGTGCCAGCAGCGCGTTTGCAGCGACAGATACGCAGTATTTT.

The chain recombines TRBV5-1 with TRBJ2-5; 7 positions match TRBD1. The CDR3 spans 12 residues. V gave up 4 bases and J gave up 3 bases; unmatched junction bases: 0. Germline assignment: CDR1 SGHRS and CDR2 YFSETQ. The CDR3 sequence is CASSTGEETQYF. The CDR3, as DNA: TGCGCCAGCAGCACAGGGGAAGAGACCCAGTACTTC. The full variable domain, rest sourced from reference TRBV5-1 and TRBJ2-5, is KAGVTQTPRYLIKTRGQQVTLSCSPISGHRSVSWYQQTPGQGLQFLFEYFSETQRNKGNFPGRFSGRQFSNSRSEMNVSTLELGDSALYLCASSTGEETQYFGPGTRLLVL.

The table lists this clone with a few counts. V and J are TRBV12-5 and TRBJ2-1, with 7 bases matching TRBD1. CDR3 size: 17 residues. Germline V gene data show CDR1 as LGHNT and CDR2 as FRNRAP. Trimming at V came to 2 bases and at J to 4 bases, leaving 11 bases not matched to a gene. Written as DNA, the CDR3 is TGTGCTAGTGGTTTGCCAACGAGGGGGCAGAGGTACAATGAGCAGTTCTTC. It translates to CASGLPTRGQRYNEQFF.

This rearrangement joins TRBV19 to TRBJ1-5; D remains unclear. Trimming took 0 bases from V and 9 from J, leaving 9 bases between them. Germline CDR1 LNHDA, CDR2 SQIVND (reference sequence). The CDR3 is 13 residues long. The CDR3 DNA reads TGTGCCAGTAGTATAGATCGGCCGGGGCCCCAGCATTTT. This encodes CASSIDRPGPQHF.

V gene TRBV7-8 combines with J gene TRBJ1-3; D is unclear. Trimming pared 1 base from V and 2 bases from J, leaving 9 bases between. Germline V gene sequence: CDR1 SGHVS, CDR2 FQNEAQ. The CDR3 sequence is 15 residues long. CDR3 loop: CASSLGSRAGNTIYF. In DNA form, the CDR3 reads TGTGCCAGCAGCTTAGGTTCCCGGGCTGGAAACACCATATATTTT.

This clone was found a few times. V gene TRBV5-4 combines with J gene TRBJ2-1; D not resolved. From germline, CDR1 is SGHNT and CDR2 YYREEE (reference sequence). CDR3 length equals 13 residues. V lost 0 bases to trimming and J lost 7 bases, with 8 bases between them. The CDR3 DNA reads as TGTGCCAGCAGCTTGGCCATCGGGAATGAGCAGTTCTTC. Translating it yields CASSLAIGNEQFF.

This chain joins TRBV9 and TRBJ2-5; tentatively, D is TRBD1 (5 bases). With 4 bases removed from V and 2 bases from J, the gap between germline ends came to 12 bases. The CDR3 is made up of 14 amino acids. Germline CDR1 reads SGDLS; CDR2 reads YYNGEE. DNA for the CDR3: TGTGCCAGCAGCTCCCGACAGCTTCAAGAGACCCAGTACTTC. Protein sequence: CASSSRQLQETQYF.

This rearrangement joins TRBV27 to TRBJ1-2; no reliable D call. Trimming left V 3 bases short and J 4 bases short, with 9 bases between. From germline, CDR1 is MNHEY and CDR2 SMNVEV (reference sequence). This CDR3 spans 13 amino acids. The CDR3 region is CASSFAGSYGYTF. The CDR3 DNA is TGTGCCAGCAGTTTTGCAGGTTCCTATGGCTACACCTTC.

CDR3 coding DNA: TGTGCCAGCAGCATACAGGGGGACACAGATACGCAGTATTTT. Residues: CASSIQGDTDTQYF. This sequence joins TRBV7-8 and TRBJ2-3; 8 positions match TRBD1. This CDR3 has 14 residues. The junction had 3 bases not matched to a gene; V was cut back by 5 bases and J by 2 bases. Germline loops: CDR1 SGHVS, CDR2 FQNEAQ.

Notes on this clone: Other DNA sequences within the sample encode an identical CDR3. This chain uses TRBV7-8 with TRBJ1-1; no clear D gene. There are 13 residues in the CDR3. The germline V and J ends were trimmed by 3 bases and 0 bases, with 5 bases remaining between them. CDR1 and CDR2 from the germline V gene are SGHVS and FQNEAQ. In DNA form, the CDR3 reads TGTGCCAGCAGCTTGGGGATGAACACTGAAGCTTTCTTT. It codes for CASSLGMNTEAFF.

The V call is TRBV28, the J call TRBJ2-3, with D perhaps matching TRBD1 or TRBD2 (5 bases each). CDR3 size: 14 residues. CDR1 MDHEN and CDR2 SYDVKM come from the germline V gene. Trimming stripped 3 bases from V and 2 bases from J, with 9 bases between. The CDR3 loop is CASSFRGFTDTQYF. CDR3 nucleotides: TGTGCCAGCAGTTTTCGGGGCTTCACAGATACGCAGTATTTT.

The DNA of the CDR3 is TGTGCTGGCCTTTGGGGGGCAGGGGCCGGGGAGCTGTTTTTT. Translation: CAGLWGAGAGELFF. The rearrangement uses TRBV2 and TRBJ2-2, with D perhaps being TRBD1 or TRBD2 (6 bases each). This CDR3 comprises 14 residues. Germline V gives CDR1 SNHLY, CDR2 FYNNEI.